This is a list of T cell receptor beta chains from one sample in a study of cytomegalovirus exposure and HLA in healthy donors. Method: immunoSEQ multiplex PCR; TCRdb's copy keeps in-frame clones and lacks some. The sample carries fewer than 200,000 clones, 82% recorded once. Material: PBMCs. The origin of the receptors is a man between 50 and 59 years old in good health and CMV-seropositive. Both conserved end residues are part of each CDR3. D genes are given only for firm matches. Size values are once, few and many counts, or a class for expanded clones, and some rows have none.

v_gene,len,d_gene,abundance,j_gene,CDR3aa,CDR3nt
TRBV9,16,.,.,TRBJ2-5,CASSGRGTDRQETQYF,TGTGCCAGCAGCGGACGCGGGACAGATCGCCAAGAGACCCAGTACTTC
TRBV6-5,15,TRBD1,.,TRBJ1-2,CASSTGTADGYGYTF,TGTGCCAGCAGTACTGGGACAGCCGATGGGTATGGCTACACCTTC
TRBV5-1,16,.,.,TRBJ2-3,CASSPGLTSNADTQYF,TGCGCCAGCAGCCCGGGACTCACTAGCAACGCAGATACGCAGTATTTT
TRBV29-1,12,.,.,TRBJ1-1,CSVGHTNTEAFF,TGCAGCGTTGGCCACACGAACACTGAAGCTTTCTTT
TRBV27,16,.,few,TRBJ2-1,CASSLLSIGRAYEQFF,TGTGCCAGCAGTTTATTATCCATAGGCAGGGCTTATGAGCAGTTCTTC
TRBV7-9,13,.,.,TRBJ2-3,CASSLDNTDTQYF,TGTGCCAGCAGCTTAGACAACACAGATACGCAGTATTTT
TRBV28,14,.,.,TRBJ2-7,CASRAGTIRYEQYF,TGTGCCAGCAGAGCCGGGACAATCAGGTACGAGCAGTACTTC
TRBV6-4,14,TRBD1,.,TRBJ2-5,CASSPSGGWETQYF,TGTGCCAGCAGTCCGTCAGGGGGTTGGGAGACCCAGTACTTC
TRBV5-1,15,TRBD2,.,TRBJ2-3,CASSLWGGGTDTQYF,TGCGCCAGCAGCTTGTGGGGGGGTGGGACAGATACGCAGTATTTT
TRBV18,13,.,.,TRBJ1-4,CASSSSGVEKLFF,TGTGCCAGCTCTAGCAGCGGCGTTGAAAAACTGTTTTTT
TRBV5-6,14,TRBD1,.,TRBJ1-1,CASSWTGLNTEALF,TGTGCCAGCAGTTGGACAGGACTAAACACTGAAGCTCTCTTT
TRBV27,13,.,.,TRBJ1-4,CASRTEGNEKLFF,TGTGCCAGCAGGACGGAGGGGAATGAAAAACTGTTTTTT
TRBV15,14,TRBD1,.,TRBJ2-4,CATSRDWDRRTQYF,TGTGCCACCAGCAGAGATTGGGACAGGCGAACACAGTACTTC
TRBV28,12,.,.,TRBJ2-5,CASSLSEQTQYF,TGTGCCAGCAGTTTGTCCGAGCAGACCCAGTACTTC
TRBV19,14,.,.,TRBJ1-2,CASSIGPTNYGYTF,TGTGCCAGTAGTATAGGGCCAACTAACTATGGCTACACCTTC
TRBV5-4,14,.,.,TRBJ1-6,CASSFPGLNSPLHF,TGTGCCAGCAGCTTCCCAGGACTAAATTCACCCCTCCACTTT
TRBV7-9,14,TRBD2,.,TRBJ2-7,CASSYGTTLYEQYF,TGTGCCAGCAGCTACGGGACTACTCTCTACGAGCAGTACTTC
TRBV11-2,15,TRBD1,.,TRBJ2-7,CASSLRDRGGYEQYF,TGTGCCAGCAGCTTACGGGACAGGGGAGGCTACGAGCAGTACTTC
TRBV5-3,14,.,.,TRBJ1-4,CARSCPGHYEKLFF,TGTGCCAGAAGCTGCCCGGGACATTATGAAAAACTGTTTTTT
TRBV14,14,.,.,TRBJ2-1,CASSQDPSNNEQFF,TGTGCCAGCAGCCAAGATCCCAGTAACAATGAGCAGTTCTTC
TRBV6-5,14,.,.,TRBJ2-5,CASTTSTGSETQYF,TGTGCCAGCACCACCTCGACAGGTTCGGAGACCCAGTACTTC
TRBV7-2,17,.,.,TRBJ2-7,CASSFLSGVTIFYEQYF,TGTGCCAGCAGCTTTCTTTCCGGAGTTACCATTTTTTACGAGCAGTACTTC
TRBV5-1,14,.,once,TRBJ2-5,CASSTGHLGETQYF,TGCGCCAGCAGCACAGGGCACCTGGGAGAGACCCAGTACTTC
TRBV6-5,16,.,.,TRBJ2-2,CASSYYDLGGTGELFF,TGTGCCAGCAGTTACTATGATCTCGGGGGAACCGGGGAGCTGTTTTTT
TRBV15,9,TRBD1,.,TRBJ2-7,CASQGVCHF,TGTGCATCCCAGGGGGTTTGCCACTTC
TRBV5-6,14,TRBD1,few,TRBJ1-4,CASSSTGVSEKLFF,TGTGCCAGCAGCTCGACAGGGGTTAGTGAAAAACTGTTTTTT
TRBV10-1,15,TRBD2,.,TRBJ2-2,CASGTSGGVTGELFF,TGCGCCAGCGGCACTAGCGGGGGCGTCACCGGGGAGCTGTTTTTT
TRBV5-4,15,.,.,TRBJ2-3,CASNLLPNGADTQYF,TGTGCCAGCAATCTCCTTCCTAACGGGGCAGATACGCAGTATTTT
TRBV5-1,14,.,.,TRBJ1-3,CASSLQGAGNTIYF,TGCGCCAGCAGCTTGCAAGGGGCTGGAAACACCATATATTTT
TRBV6-1,13,.,once,TRBJ1-2,CASSVGALYGYTF,TGTGCCAGCAGTGTAGGGGCTCTCTATGGCTACACCTTC
TRBV19,13,TRBD1,few,TRBJ1-2,CAREQGVTHGYTF,TGTGCCAGAGAACAGGGGGTTACCCATGGCTACACCTTC
TRBV14,13,.,.,TRBJ1-2,CASSELEGYGYTF,TGTGCCAGCAGTGAATTGGAGGGCTATGGCTACACCTTC
TRBV11-3,14,.,.,TRBJ1-1,CASSRSRGSTEAFF,TGTGCCAGCAGCCGCAGTCGCGGGAGCACTGAAGCTTTCTTT
TRBV7-6,15,.,.,TRBJ2-3,CASSSRRSGTDTQYF,TGTGCCAGCAGCTCCAGGAGGTCGGGCACAGATACGCAGTATTTT
TRBV21-1,16,.,.,TRBJ1-4,CASSKLTGSTNEKLFF,TGTGCCAGCAGCAAGCTGACAGGTTCAACTAATGAAAAACTGTTTTTT
TRBV10-3,14,.,.,TRBJ1-3,CAIRGDRTGNTIYF,TGTGCCATCAGAGGTGACAGGACTGGAAACACCATATATTTT
TRBV28,13,.,.,TRBJ2-7,CASSLLGRYEQYF,TGTGCCAGCAGTCTTCTGGGGCGGTACGAGCAGTACTTC
TRBV28,15,TRBD1,.,TRBJ1-5,CASSFGQGVNQPQHF,TGTGCCAGCAGTTTTGGGCAGGGGGTCAATCAGCCCCAGCATTTT
TRBV11-3,18,TRBD1,few,TRBJ2-1,CASSSRKGQGISYNEQFF,TGTGCCAGCAGCTCCAGGAAGGGACAGGGGATTAGCTACAATGAGCAGTTCTTC
TRBV28,16,TRBD1,.,TRBJ2-7,CASSYNSGTGGFEQYF,TGTGCCAGCAGTTATAATTCCGGGACAGGGGGTTTCGAGCAGTACTTC
TRBV9,14,TRBD1,.,TRBJ2-5,CASSIRQGQETQYF,TGTGCCAGCAGCATACGACAGGGACAAGAGACCCAGTACTTC
TRBV9,15,TRBD1,few,TRBJ1-3,CASSAPGQGKNTIYF,TGTGCCAGCAGCGCCCCGGGACAGGGTAAAAACACCATATATTTT
TRBV9,12,.,.,TRBJ1-1,CASSPQDTEAFF,TGTGCCAGCAGCCCGCAGGACACTGAAGCTTTCTTT
TRBV13,17,.,.,TRBJ2-7,CASSLGNEGFRTGEQYF,TGTGCCAGCAGCTTAGGGAACGAAGGGTTTAGAACGGGGGAGCAGTACTTC
TRBV30,16,.,.,TRBJ1-2,CAWSPGVGRANYGYTF,TGTGCCTGGAGCCCAGGGGTCGGTAGAGCTAACTATGGCTACACCTTC